Each of the 20 T cell receptor beta chains below was sequenced from the same sample in a study of T cell responses to AZD1222 COVID-19 vaccine. TCRdb keeps only in-frame clones here, not all; method: immunoSEQ multiplex PCR. The table has 100,000 or so clones, more than 75% seen once. Sequencing was performed on peripheral blood, taken on day 0 of MenACWY control vaccination. Receptors originate from an adult in good health.

This clone was observed a few times. This chain joins TRBV6-6 and TRBJ2-5; D is ambiguous. The CDR3 runs to 14 residues. V gave up 5 bases and J gave up 5 bases, with 15 bases separating them. Germline values: CDR1 MNHNY, CDR2 SVGAGI (reference sequence). The CDR3 region is CASSTRTAKETQYF. CDR3 nucleotide sequence: TGTGCCAGCAGTACCAGGACCGCCAAGGAGACCCAGTACTTC.

The V gene is TRBV5-1, the J gene TRBJ2-7, with no clear D. V was cut by 0 bases and J by 3 bases, with 16 bases left in between. CDR3 length: 16 residues. Looked up from germline, CDR1 is SGHRS and CDR2 is YFSETQ. The CDR3 DNA is TGCGCCAGCAGCTTGGGTTCGGCAGGCCCGGTCTACGAGCAGTACTTC. Translated: CASSLGSAGPVYEQYF.

The rearrangement links TRBV5-1 to TRBJ1-4, with D unclear. CDR1 SGHRS and CDR2 YFSETQ come from the germline V gene. This CDR3 comprises 15 residues. Trimming took 1 base from V and 7 from J, leaving 14 bases between them. The CDR3 nucleotides are TGCGCCAGCAGCTTGAAGCGCGAGACGGGTGAAAAACTGTTTTTT. Translated, it gives CASSLKRETGEKLFF.

CDR3 protein: CASSEGTGNIGDGYTF. CDR3 bases: TGTGCCAGCAGCGAGGGGACAGGGAACATTGGGGATGGCTACACCTTC. The genes are TRBV9 and TRBJ1-2, with 9 nucleotides matching TRBD1. This CDR3 spans 16 amino acids. Germline V gene data show CDR1 as SGDLS and CDR2 as YYNGEE. After removal of 3 bases from V and 6 bases from J, the junction contained 12 bases not matched to a gene.

The chain recombines TRBV30 with TRBJ1-6, with D possibly matching TRBD1 (5 bases). V lost 4 bases and J lost 6, with 10 bases in between. CDR3 length equals 13 residues. The germline V gene encodes CDR1 GTSNPN and CDR2 SVGIG (reference sequence). CDR3 bases: TGTGCCTGGAATCCGGGGGTTAATTCACCCCTCCACTTT. Its protein is CAWNPGVNSPLHF.

The chain combines TRBV3-1 (or the pseudogene TRBV3-2) with TRBJ2-1, with D possibly matching TRBD1 (5 bases). The V gene lost 5 bases and the J gene lost 9 bases, with 14 bases spanning the gap. Germline loops: CDR1 LGHDT, CDR2 YNNKEL (reference sequence). The CDR3 length is 13 residues. CDR3 loop: CASSGFWGAEQFF. CDR3 bases: TGTGCCAGCAGCGGCTTCTGGGGCGCTGAGCAGTTCTTC.

This clone occurred once. V and J are TRBV6-4 and TRBJ2-7; 7 nucleotides align to TRBD2. The CDR3 contains 14 residues. Germline assignment: CDR1 MRHNA and CDR2 SNTAGT. The trim removed 9 bases at V and 4 bases at J, leaving 12 bases unmatched. The DNA of the CDR3 is TGTGCCAGGGTACGACTCGGCGGGAGATACGAGCAGTACTTC. This gives the protein CARVRLGGRYEQYF.

The rearrangement links TRBV7-2 to TRBJ1-5, with TRBD1 as a possible D gene (6 bases). CDR1 and CDR2 from the germline V gene are SGHTA and FQGNSA. The CDR3 totals 13 residues. V lost 5 bases to trimming and J lost 8 bases, with 13 bases between them. The CDR3 is CASSANRVEPQHF. The CDR3 coding sequence is TGTGCCAGCAGCGCGAACAGGGTAGAGCCCCAGCATTTT. The full variable domain, its missing parts supplied by reference TRBV7-2 and TRBJ1-5, is GAGVSQSPSNKVTEKGKDVELRCDPISGHTALYWYRQSLGQGLEFLIYFQGNSAPDKSGLPSDRFSAERTGGSVSTLTIQRTQQEDSAVYLCASSANRVEPQHFGDGTRLSIL.

This chain connects TRBV4-1 to TRBJ2-2; TRBD1 matches at 8 bases. Trimming cost V 1 base and J 6 bases; bases outside gene matches: 7. From germline, CDR1 is MGHRA and CDR2 YSYEKL. This CDR3 has 16 residues. CDR3: CASSQAWTGLAGELFF. DNA for the CDR3: TGCGCCAGCAGCCAAGCCTGGACAGGGTTGGCCGGGGAGCTGTTTTTT.

The chain carries TRBV9 and TRBJ1-6; 8 bases align to TRBD1. The CDR3 extends over 13 amino acids. Germline trimming cut 6 bases from V and 8 bases from J; bases unmatched to any gene: 4. Germline CDR1 reads SGDLS; CDR2 reads YYNGEE. CDR3 protein: CASTRGRDSPLHF. The CDR3 DNA follows: TGTGCCAGCACCAGGGGGCGTGATTCACCCCTCCACTTT.

This rearrangement joins TRBV30 to TRBJ1-5; D not certain. The CDR3 length is 13 residues. Germline V lookup: CDR1 GTSNPN, CDR2 SVGIG (reference sequence). With 1 base removed from V and 4 bases from J, the gap between germline ends came to 8 bases. The CDR3 here is CAWSARVNQPQHF. For the CDR3, the DNA is TGTGCCTGGAGTGCCCGGGTTAATCAGCCCCAGCATTTT.

This clone was picked up one time. This sequence joins TRBV7-8 and TRBJ2-3, with 8 bases fitting TRBD2. This CDR3 contains 14 residues. The V gene end was trimmed by 1 base and the J gene end by 6 bases; junction bases not matched to a gene: 3. Germline values: CDR1 SGHVS, CDR2 FQNEAQ. CDR3 protein: CASSLGTSFDTQYF. In DNA, the CDR3 is TGTGCCAGCAGCTTAGGGACTAGCTTTGATACGCAGTATTTT.

The V call is TRBV4-1, the J call TRBJ2-3; TRBD2 matches at 9 bases. Losses at the gene ends were 2 bases for V and 4 bases for J; bases not matched to a gene: 4. The CDR3 has 15 residues. Per germline, CDR1 MGHRA and CDR2 YSYEKL. Written as DNA, the CDR3 is TGCGCCAGCAGCCAAATCGGCGGGAGGGCAGATACGCAGTATTTT. It is translated as CASSQIGGRADTQYF.

The chain uses TRBV7-2 and TRBJ2-3, with no clear D. The germline V gene encodes CDR1 SGHTA and CDR2 FQGNSA. The CDR3 extends over 16 amino acids. V lost 4 bases, J lost 2 bases, and 16 bases lay in between. As DNA, the CDR3 is TGTGCCAGCAGCTCGAAGCGCAACAGCCCCACAGATACGCAGTATTTT. Translation: CASSSKRNSPTDTQYF.

The gene calls are TRBV18 and TRBJ1-5, with TRBD1 as a possible D gene (5 bases). CDR3 length: 16 residues. The V gene lost 4 bases and the J gene lost 1 base, with 14 bases spanning the gap. Germline V gene data show CDR1 as KGHSH and CDR2 as LQKENI. The CDR3 is CASSRLPGVSNQPQHF. CDR3 DNA sequence: TGTGCCAGCTCACGCCTCCCGGGGGTCAGCAATCAGCCCCAGCATTTT.

The J gene is TRBJ2-3, the V gene TRBV5-5, with no clear D. The CDR3 runs 15 residues. The V end lost 0 bases, the J end lost 1 base, and 9 bases lay between the germline ends. From germline, CDR1 is SGHKS and CDR2 YYEKEE (reference sequence). The CDR3 is CASSLVPGRTDTQYF. The CDR3 DNA follows: TGTGCCAGCAGCTTGGTCCCGGGCCGCACAGATACGCAGTATTTT.

The V and J genes are TRBV4-2 and TRBJ1-2, with 9 bases that match TRBD1. CDR3 size: 17 residues. Germline trimming cut 0 bases from V and 4 bases from J; bases unmatched to any gene: 9. The germline gives CDR1 LGHNA, CDR2 YNFKEQ. The CDR3 region is CASSQETGQGKFYGYTF. CDR3 coding DNA: TGTGCCAGCAGCCAAGAAACGGGACAGGGAAAATTCTATGGCTACACCTTC.

This clone was counted once. The chain uses TRBV10-3 and TRBJ1-5; possibly TRBD1 for D (6 bases). Between the trimmed V and J ends, which lost 11 bases and 1 base, there was a span of 18 bases. Germline CDR1 and CDR2: ENHRY and SYGVKD. The CDR3 contains 15 residues. CDR3 DNA: TGTGCCTCTAAAGGGGGGGGAGAAAGCAATCAGCCCCAGCATTTT. It specifies CASKGGGESNQPQHF.

Comments on this clone: The identical CDR3 is also encoded by other nucleotide sequences in the sample. CDR3 DNA sequence: TGTGCCAGCAGCCTCAGCGGCAATGAGCAGTTCTTC. Its translation is CASSLSGNEQFF. V and J are TRBV7-3 and TRBJ2-1; D perhaps matches TRBD2 (5 bases). The V end was cut by 5 bases, the J end by 6 bases, with 8 bases between. Looked up from germline, CDR1 is SGHTA and CDR2 is FQGTGA. The CDR3 covers 12 residues. Drawing the rest from reference TRBV7-3 and TRBJ2-1, the complete variable domain is GAGVSQTPSNKVTEKGKYVELRCDPISGHTALYWYRQSLGQGPEFLIYFQGTGAADDSGLPNDRFFAVRPEGSVSTLKIQRTERGDSAVYLCASSLSGNEQFFGPGTRLTVL.

The rearrangement joins TRBV27 to TRBJ1-1, with D perhaps matching TRBD1 (5 bases). The CDR3 loop spans 13 amino acids. Trimming shortened V by 6 bases and J by 3 bases, and 11 bases separated the two germline ends. Per germline, CDR1 MNHEY and CDR2 SMNVEV (reference sequence). The CDR3 region has the DNA TGTGCCAGCAGCTCTATGGGGGACACTGAAGCTTTCTTT. Translated: CASSSMGDTEAFF.